The 10 T cell receptor beta chains reported below all come from one sample, sequenced in a study of blood T cells in healthy people across ages. The use of a sample-barcoded 5' primer and a J-beta primer mix characterized a second PCR of roughly 7 to 12 cycles. TCRdb called the 5' RACE reads again in MiXCR, with one record for every CDR3 protein. The top ten clones hold 15% to 19% of a sample with about 640,000 distinct CDR3 sequences, approximately 30% of them seen once. The sample taken for sequencing was blood. These receptor sequences come from a woman older than 75 in good health.

Of note for this clonotype: This may be a read error, as it is one base from a much larger clone. The chain has TRBV7-2 and TRBJ1-2; D is unclear. Germline V gene sequence: CDR1 SGHTA, CDR2 FQGNSA. This CDR3 spans 15 amino acids. CDR3 nucleotides: TGTGCCAGCAGCTTAGCGATGCGCTCTAACTGTGGCTACACCTTC. Its translation is CASSLAMRSNCGYTF.

At least ten counts were recorded for this clonotype. The V gene is TRBV27, the J gene TRBJ1-1; 8 bases fit TRBD1. In germline, CDR1 is MNHEY, CDR2 SMNVEV (reference sequence). The CDR3 totals 13 residues. V gave up 9 bases and J gave up 4 bases; unmatched junction bases: 7. For the CDR3, the DNA is TGTGCCAGTCGGACAGGGAAAAGCACTGAAGCTTTCTTT. Its translation is CASRTGKSTEAFF.

This chain uses TRBV24-1 with TRBJ2-3; D might be TRBD1 (6 bases). Between the trimmed V and J ends, which lost 5 bases and 5 bases, there was a span of 16 bases. This CDR3 contains 15 residues. Per the germline V gene, CDR1 is KGHDR and CDR2 is SFDVKD. CDR3 nucleotides: TGTGCCACCAGTGCCACAACCGGGACACAAGATACGCAGTATTTT. Amino acids: CATSATTGTQDTQYF.

This clonotype appeared a few times. The V gene is TRBV28, the J gene TRBJ1-5; a weak D match, TRBD1 (6 bases). V shed 8 bases and J shed 1 base, with 15 bases lying between them. This CDR3 is 15 amino acids long. Germline assignment: CDR1 MDHEN and CDR2 SYDVKM. In DNA form, the CDR3 reads TGTGCCAGCCGTCCCCCGAGGGGGAGCAATCAGCCCCAGCATTTT. Its protein is CASRPPRGSNQPQHF.

This clonotype was picked up a small number of times. With a much larger clone just one base away, this may be a read error. The chain uses TRBV10-3 and TRBJ2-5; D ambiguous. The germline V gene encodes CDR1 ENHRY and CDR2 SYGVKD. This CDR3 comprises 15 residues. Trimming left V 5 bases short and J 11 bases short, with 24 bases between. Here the CDR3 reads CAISPAPRSYNEQYF. In DNA form, the CDR3 reads TGTGCCATCAGTCCAGCCCCCCGCTCCTACAATGAGCAGTACTTC.

In its sample, this clonotype was seen a few times. The CDR3 coding sequence is TGTGCCAGCAGCACTACGCCGGGACAGGGGAGCAATCAGCCCCAGCATTTT. It is translated as CASSTTPGQGSNQPQHF. The chain has TRBV6-6 and TRBJ1-5; 10 nucleotides match TRBD1. Germline V gene lookup returns CDR1 MNHNY and CDR2 SVGAGI (reference sequence). CDR3 size: 17 residues. Trimming removed 6 bases from V and 1 base from J; junction bases left unmatched: 9.

Comment on this clonotype: A much larger clone is a single base away; this may be a read error. The chain combines TRBV7-2 with TRBJ1-1; the D is unclear. The CDR3 contains 13 residues. Germline lookup yields CDR1 SGHTA and CDR2 FQGNSA. Trimming removed 5 bases at V and 3 bases at J, with 10 bases between. In DNA, the CDR3 is TGTGCCAGCAGCCTCCCGGATTACACTGAAGCTTTCTTT. It is translated as CASSLPDYTEAFF.

About this clonotype: With a much larger clone just one base away, this may be a read error. V gene TRBV7-2 combines with J gene TRBJ2-5; 7 nucleotides agree with TRBD2. The CDR3 loop spans 16 amino acids. Germline V gene sequence: CDR1 SGHTA, CDR2 FQGNSA. V lost 5 bases and J lost 11; bases outside the gene matches: 20. The CDR3: CASSPPRTRKYNEQYF. CDR3 sequence (DNA): TGTGCCAGCAGCCCTCCCAGGACTAGGAAGTACAATGAGCAGTACTTC.

Only a few counts were recorded for this clonotype. The chain links TRBV6-2 or TRBV6-3 to TRBJ1-1, with D uncertain. The CDR3 runs to 15 residues. Between the trimmed V and J ends, which lost 10 bases and 6 bases, there was a span of 24 bases. The germline CDR1 and CDR2 sequences are MNHEY and SVGEGT. The CDR3 coding sequence is TGTGCCAACCCGCGGAGACAAGGCAAGGTGGCTGAAGCTTTCTTT. Translation: CANPRRQGKVAEAFF.

This clonotype occurred a few times. Because the CDR3 is missing its conserved closing phenylalanine or tryptophan, this is likely a read error. The chain combines TRBV6-6 with TRBJ2-5; D remains ambiguous. The CDR3 length is 14 residues. CDR1 is MNHNY and CDR2 is SVGAGI in the germline V gene (reference sequence). The ends were cut back, 7 bases at V and 1 base at J, with 13 bases in the middle. CDR3 bases: TGTGCCAGCAAAACTGGCCCCCTCCAAGAGACCCAGTACTGC. It codes for CASKTGPLQETQYC.